Presented here are 14 T cell receptor beta chains from one specimen sequenced in a study of monozygotic twins with cystic fibrosis. Some clones are missing from TCRdb's copy, which holds only in-frame ones; the method was immunoSEQ multiplex PCR. Among 11,000 to 15,000 clones listed, 70% to 90% were seen once. Input material: blood. Every receptor here comes from a boy younger than 18 with cystic fibrosis.

This sequence joins TRBV5-4 and TRBJ1-3; D is perhaps TRBD1 (5 bases). Trimming cost V 4 bases and J 0 bases, with 23 bases left between them. Germline V gene data show CDR1 as SGHNT and CDR2 as YYREEE (reference sequence). CDR3 length: 19 residues. The CDR3 DNA reads TGTGCCAGCAGCGTTGGGGGTCAGGACCGAACTTACTCTGGAAACACCATATATTTT. Translating gives CASSVGGQDRTYSGNTIYF.

The chain carries TRBV6-5 and TRBJ2-2; 8 bases line up with TRBD2. Germline values: CDR1 MNHEY, CDR2 SVGAGI. J was trimmed by 8 bases and V by 5 bases; bases with no gene match: 7. The CDR3 runs 14 residues. The CDR3 DNA reads as TGTGCCAGCAGTCTTAGCGGGACTTCAGGGGAGCTGTTTTTT. This encodes CASSLSGTSGELFF.

The CDR3 nucleotides are TGTGCCAGCTCACCCAGAAACACTGAAGCTTTCTTT. Its translation: CASSPRNTEAFF. The V gene is TRBV18, the J gene TRBJ1-1; D not resolved. This CDR3 has 12 residues. V dropped 3 bases and J dropped 2 bases, with 4 bases sitting between them. From germline, CDR1 is KGHSH and CDR2 LQKENI.

This sequence joins TRBV6-6 and TRBJ1-1; 12 positions agree with TRBD1. Germline loops: CDR1 MNHNY, CDR2 SVGAGI (reference sequence). The V segment lost 2 bases and the J segment 5 bases; nucleotides outside the gene matches: 3. The CDR3 has 15 amino acids. Written as DNA, the CDR3 is TGTGCCAGCAGTTACGAGGGACAGGGGGCGACTGAAGCTTTCTTT. Translating it yields CASSYEGQGATEAFF.

This clone was observed a single time. This rearrangement joins TRBV28 to TRBJ1-2; D may be TRBD1 (6 bases). The CDR3 has 13 amino acids. CDR1 and CDR2 (germline): MDHEN, SYDVKM. The V end lost 5 bases, the J end lost 4 bases, and 11 bases lay between the germline ends. The CDR3 is CASSPGQFYGYTF. The CDR3 DNA follows: TGTGCCAGCAGTCCTGGACAGTTCTATGGCTACACCTTC.

The chain uses TRBV5-1 and TRBJ2-5, with D perhaps TRBD2 (5 bases). The V gene's germline CDR1 is SGHRS and CDR2 YFSETQ. V was pared by 3 bases and J by 5 bases, with 14 bases between. The CDR3 spans 14 residues. CDR3 sequence (DNA): TGCGCCAGCAGCTCGGGGTTTGGTCAGGAGACCCAGTACTTC. Translation: CASSSGFGQETQYF.

The V gene is TRBV12-5, the J gene TRBJ2-2, with 11 positions matching TRBD1. V shed 5 bases and J 4 bases; nucleotides not matched to a gene: 9. Germline V gives CDR1 LGHNT, CDR2 FRNRAP. CDR3 length: 17 residues. As DNA, the CDR3 is TGTGCTAGTGGTCGCAATGTGGGACAGGGGGTCACCGGGGAGCTGTTTTTT. It is translated as CASGRNVGQGVTGELFF.

The chain recombines TRBV5-1 with TRBJ2-5, with 8 positions matching TRBD2. After removal of 1 base from V and 4 bases from J, the junction contained 3 bases not matched to a gene. Germline CDR1 and CDR2: SGHRS and YFSETQ. This CDR3 region has 14 residues. The CDR3 loop is CASSLSTSGETQYF. The CDR3 bases are TGCGCCAGCAGCTTGTCTACTAGCGGAGAGACCCAGTACTTC.

This clone came up once. The chain employs TRBV30 and TRBJ2-7, with D maybe TRBD2 (6 bases). Trimming left V 0 bases short and J 7 bases short, with 16 bases between. This CDR3 region has 14 residues. The V gene's germline CDR1 is GTSNPN and CDR2 SVGIG (reference sequence). CDR3 nucleotides: TGTGCCTGGAGTGTGGGTTACGGGGGTGCTGAGCAGTACTTC. Amino acids: CAWSVGYGGAEQYF.

The V and J genes are TRBV5-1 and TRBJ2-3; possible D gene TRBD2, 5 bases. V lost 6 bases, J lost 1 base, and 9 bases lay in between. The CDR3 spans 13 residues. The germline gives CDR1 SGHRS, CDR2 YFSETQ. This CDR3 is CASTRGGTDTQYF. The CDR3 nucleotides read TGCGCCAGCACACGGGGAGGCACAGATACGCAGTATTTT.

V usage is TRBV11-2 and J usage is TRBJ1-1; 7 positions agree with TRBD1. In germline, CDR1 is SGHAT, CDR2 FQNNGV. CDR3 length equals 13 residues. V was pared by 5 bases and J by 5 bases, with 5 bases of the junction left unmatched. DNA of the CDR3: TGTGCCAGCAGCCAGACAGGGTTGACTGAAGCTTTCTTT. Protein: CASSQTGLTEAFF.

This clone was found a few times. The V call is TRBV9, the J call TRBJ1-2; D ambiguous. Germline lookup yields CDR1 SGDLS and CDR2 YYNGEE. The V gene lost 0 bases and the J gene lost 0 bases, with 9 bases spanning the gap. The CDR3 has 15 amino acids. The CDR3 region has the DNA TGTGCCAGCAGCGTAGGGGGATTAGCTAACTATGGCTACACCTTC. Residues: CASSVGGLANYGYTF.

This chain connects TRBV6-6 to TRBJ1-2; a possible D gene is TRBD1 (5 bases). Trimming pared 10 bases from V and 8 bases from J, leaving 14 bases between. The CDR3 loop spans 11 amino acids. Germline V gene sequence: CDR1 MNHNY, CDR2 SVGAGI (reference sequence). The CDR3 region is CATGDVDGYTF. CDR3 coding DNA: TGTGCCACCGGGGACGTCGACGGCTACACCTTC.

The chain uses TRBV15 and TRBJ1-2; 8 bases agree with TRBD1. V lost 6 bases to trimming and J lost 6 bases; unmatched junction nucleotides: 6. CDR1 is LNHNV, CDR2 YYDKDF, per germline (reference sequence). This CDR3 is built from 13 residues. The CDR3 protein is CATSVDRGDGYTF. In nucleotides, the CDR3 is TGTGCCACCAGTGTCGACAGGGGCGATGGCTACACCTTC.